The clone carrying this TCR beta chain appeared many times. Antigen unknown. The data belong to a study of T cell responses to AZD1222 COVID-19 vaccine. Study results and limitations: Dominant CD4 TCR responses targeted spike regions 160-218 and 743-854. Clonal diversity was possibly underestimated, and the donors were mostly white British, with more females. Just a handful of people given AZD1222 tested seropositive at baseline. Spike-specific TCR breadth and depth grew following two AZD1222 doses.

The germline V gene encodes CDR1 SGHAT and CDR2 FQNNGV. V was clipped by 2 bases and J by 2 bases; unmatched bases: 7. The CDR3 is 16 amino acids. Sequencing used immunoSEQ multiplex PCR; TCRdb keeps in-frame clones, though not all of them. This sample has 130,000 to 150,000 clones; just under 95% occur once, and the top ten carry more than 10%. The chain links TRBV11-2 to TRBJ2-7; 9 bases map to TRBD2. This specimen consisted of peripheral blood, obtained after recovery from COVID-19. This clonotype was sampled from an adult who had recovered from COVID-19. The DNA of the CDR3 is TGTGCCAGCAGCTTATCCACTAGCGGGTCAACCTACGAGCAGTACTTC. Residues: CASSLSTSGSTYEQYF.